The 30 T cell receptor beta chains below all came from one sample that was sequenced in a study of spatial heterogeneity in lung cancer. The time point was: blood at routine non-recurrence follow-up after resection. TCRdb reprocessed the 5' RACE reads via MiXCR and lists one record per CDR3 protein. The sample contains 72,000 or so distinct CDR3 sequences, 8% to 9.5% of which appear only once. The sample here was PBMCs, taken at follow-up. All receptors derive from a female donor with early-stage non-small cell lung cancer.

The sample holds many counts of this clonotype. This chain links TRBV2 with TRBJ2-1, with 8 positions matching TRBD2. The germline gives CDR1 SNHLY, CDR2 FYNNEI. The CDR3 contains 14 residues. The trim removed 10 bases at V and 9 bases at J, leaving 14 bases unmatched. The CDR3 loop reads CATTGTSLYGEQFF. The CDR3 region has the DNA TGTGCCACAACCGGGACTAGTTTGTATGGTGAGCAGTTCTTC.

This clonotype has more than one count but fewer than ten. J is TRBJ1-2 and V is TRBV28; 7 nucleotides align to TRBD1. The germline V gene encodes CDR1 MDHEN and CDR2 SYDVKM. The CDR3 loop spans 15 amino acids. The CDR3 sequence is CAALLSGTAIYGYTF. CDR3 DNA sequence: TGTGCAGCACTTTTATCCGGGACAGCTATCTATGGCTACACCTTC.

The chain has TRBV12-3 or TRBV12-4 and TRBJ2-3, with a tentative D call TRBD2 (6 bases). The length of the CDR3 is 13 residues. With 5 bases removed from V and 2 bases from J, the gap between germline ends came to 8 bases. CDR3 nucleotides: TGTGCCAGCAGTCGGGACTTCACAGATACGCAGTATTTT. It yields the protein CASSRDFTDTQYF.

This clonotype was counted many times. This chain links TRBV20-1 with TRBJ1-2; 9 nucleotides align to TRBD1. V lost 2 bases and J lost 4; bases outside the gene matches: 14. This CDR3 comprises 17 residues. The germline CDR1 and CDR2 sequences are DFQATT and SNEGSKA (reference sequence). CDR3 sequence (DNA): TGCAGTGCTAGAAACCGGGACAGGGAGGCCGGACTCTATGGCTACACCTTC. Amino acids: CSARNRDREAGLYGYTF.

This clonotype was recorded many times. This chain uses TRBV7-2 with TRBJ1-1, with TRBD1 as a possible D gene (5 bases). The CDR3 has 14 amino acids. Germline CDR1 SGHTA, CDR2 FQGNSA. Trimming removed 0 bases at V and 8 bases at J, with 13 bases between. CDR3: CASSLAQGSFEAFF. CDR3 coding DNA: TGTGCCAGCAGCTTAGCGCAGGGCAGCTTCGAAGCTTTCTTT.

V is TRBV7-2 and J is TRBJ2-4, with no clear D. CDR1 and CDR2 from the germline V gene are SGHTA and FQGNSA. Deletions cut 10 bases from V and 0 bases from J, with 10 bases between. This CDR3 is 13 amino acids long. Written as DNA, the CDR3 is TGTGCCACCGAAACGCTAGCCAAAAACATTCAGTACTTC. Its translation: CATETLAKNIQYF.

Comment on this clonotype: Germline is not matched at one junction end, which may reflect a read error. V and J are TRBV30 and TRBJ1-1; no clear D. There are 13 residues in the CDR3. Per the germline V gene, CDR1 is GTSNPN and CDR2 is SVGIG (reference sequence). The CDR3 sequence is CVWKDTENTEAFF. In DNA, the CDR3 is TGTGTCTGGAAAGATACAGAGAACACTGAAGCTTTCTTT.

The chain combines TRBV20-1 with TRBJ2-7; D is perhaps TRBD1 (5 bases). Germline V gene sequence: CDR1 DFQATT, CDR2 SNEGSKA (reference sequence). The CDR3 totals 12 residues. Deletions cut 6 bases from V and 4 bases from J, with 13 bases between. The CDR3 DNA reads TGCAGTGCCAATGGACAAGATTACGAGCAGTACTTC. Its translation: CSANGQDYEQYF.

Note on this clonotype: One base away lies a much larger clone, so this may be a sequencing read error. The genes are TRBV5-1 and TRBJ1-4, with D unclear. The CDR3 is 15 residues long. Germline CDR1 is SGHRS and CDR2 is YFSETQ. The CDR3: CTSSSATDTNEKLFF. The CDR3 nucleotides are TGCACCAGCAGCTCCGCGACCGACACTAATGAAAAACTGTTTTTT.

The V gene is TRBV5-1, the J gene TRBJ2-5, with D possibly matching TRBD1 (5 bases). Germline V gene sequence: CDR1 SGHRS, CDR2 YFSETQ. The V gene lost 4 bases and the J gene lost 2 bases, with 15 bases spanning the gap. This CDR3 comprises 15 residues. Here the CDR3 reads CASSLKGSEQETQYF. The CDR3 DNA sequence: TGCGCCAGCAGCCTGAAGGGGTCGGAGCAAGAGACCCAGTACTTC.

This clonotype was detected ten times or more. V and J are TRBV6-5 and TRBJ2-7; perhaps TRBD2 as D (7 bases). Germline CDR1 reads MNHEY; CDR2 reads SVGAGI. V was pared by 4 bases and J by 4 bases, with 14 bases between. The length of the CDR3 is 14 residues. The CDR3 DNA reads TGTGCCAGCAGTTCCCGGACTAGGGGGTACGAGCAGTACTTC. It translates to CASSSRTRGYEQYF.

This clonotype was seen many times. This chain uses TRBV19 with TRBJ1-5; no definite D call. V lost 8 bases, J lost 3 bases, and 8 bases lay in between. The CDR3 spans 12 residues. Germline assignment: CDR1 LNHDA and CDR2 SQIVND (reference sequence). The CDR3 spells CASSLFNQPQHF. CDR3 in DNA: TGTGCCAGTTCGCTCTTCAATCAGCCCCAGCATTTT.

This clonotype was seen many times. The rearrangement joins TRBV6-2 or TRBV6-3 to TRBJ1-1; D is ambiguous. Germline CDR1 MNHEY, CDR2 SVGEGT. There are 14 residues in the CDR3. Trimming cost V 6 bases and J 1 base, with 12 bases left between them. CDR3 protein: CASRKSGRNTEAFF. For the CDR3, the DNA is TGTGCCAGCAGAAAGTCTGGGAGGAACACTGAAGCTTTCTTT.

As to this clonotype: This sequence may be a read error, since a much larger clone differs from it by one base. This chain connects TRBV6-2 or TRBV6-3 to TRBJ2-5; D is ambiguous. Germline lookup yields CDR1 MNHEY and CDR2 SVGEGT. The CDR3 contains 15 residues. The ends were cut back, 5 bases at V and 4 bases at J, with 17 bases in the middle. This CDR3 is CASSDPVPQSETQYF. In DNA, the CDR3 is TGTGCCAGCAGTGACCCGGTCCCTCAATCAGAGACCCAGTACTTC.

This clonotype has ten or more counts. This chain connects TRBV9 to TRBJ1-6; no definite D call. The CDR3 spans 16 residues. From germline, CDR1 is SGDLS and CDR2 YYNGEE. V was clipped by 4 bases and J by 3 bases, with 14 bases between them. CDR3 DNA: TGTGCCAGCAGCCCTAACAGCGTCAGCTATAATTCACCCCTCCACTTT. Translated, it gives CASSPNSVSYNSPLHF.

This clonotype was seen at least ten times. The chain has TRBV19 and TRBJ2-7; D is perhaps TRBD1 or TRBD2 (5 bases each). Trimming stripped 6 bases from V and 4 bases from J, with 19 bases between. This CDR3 region has 15 residues. Germline V gene lookup returns CDR1 LNHDA and CDR2 SQIVND (reference sequence). In DNA, the CDR3 is TGTGCCAGTAGAAGACAGCCCGGTGGGGAGTACGAGCAGTACTTC. It is translated as CASRRQPGGEYEQYF.

This clonotype was observed many times. The gene calls are TRBV12-3 or TRBV12-4 and TRBJ2-2, with D possibly matching TRBD1 (6 bases). V was shortened by 6 bases and J by 0 bases, with 14 bases between the two germline ends. The CDR3 loop spans 16 amino acids. The CDR3 spells CASRTRTASNTGELFF. The DNA for the CDR3 is TGTGCCAGCAGAACGAGGACAGCCTCGAACACCGGGGAGCTGTTTTTT.

This clonotype has ten or more counts. The chain has TRBV7-2 and TRBJ1-4; TRBD1 might be the D (6 bases). The CDR3 extends over 16 amino acids. In germline, CDR1 is SGHTA, CDR2 FQGNSA. V gave up 5 bases and J gave up 7 bases, with 20 bases separating them. CDR3 sequence (DNA): TGTGCCAGCAGCCGACAAAGGTACAGGGAGAGTGAAAAACTGTTTTTT. Its protein product is CASSRQRYRESEKLFF.

In this sample, this clonotype turned up many times. The chain uses TRBV24-1 and TRBJ2-1; 9 nucleotides match TRBD1. The trim removed 9 bases at V and 8 bases at J, leaving 7 bases unmatched. Per germline, CDR1 KGHDR and CDR2 SFDVKD. The CDR3 sequence is 13 residues long. CDR3 nucleotides: TGTGCCACCGCCGGACAGGGGCCCGATGAGCAGTTCTTC. Protein sequence: CATAGQGPDEQFF.

This clonotype was observed at least ten times. This chain connects TRBV10-1 to TRBJ1-1, with no clear D. Trimming shortened V by 3 bases and J by 0 bases, and 8 bases separated the two germline ends. Germline V lookup: CDR1 WNHNN, CDR2 SYGVQD (reference sequence). The CDR3 is 14 residues long. In DNA form, the CDR3 reads TGCGCCAGCAGTGATGGACCGGTGAACACTGAAGCTTTCTTT. Encoded protein: CASSDGPVNTEAFF.

This chain joins TRBV4-2 and TRBJ1-5, with D tentatively TRBD1 (6 bases). The CDR3 has 17 residues. V lost 4 bases, J lost 7 bases, and 23 bases lay in between. Germline V CDR1 and CDR2: LGHNA, YNFKEQ. CDR3 sequence reads: CASSPSTGGARGQPQHF. CDR3 in DNA: TGTGCCAGCAGCCCCTCCACGGGGGGGGCGCGGGGACAGCCCCAGCATTTT.

The chain couples TRBV6-1 to TRBJ2-7; D is unclear. Trimming cost V 7 bases and J 5 bases, with 18 bases left between them. This CDR3 contains 14 residues. CDR1 is MNHNS and CDR2 is SASEGT in the germline V gene. CDR3 sequence reads: CASTSTDEGHEQYF. The DNA for the CDR3 is TGTGCCAGCACTTCGACCGACGAAGGCCACGAGCAGTACTTC.

This clonotype was found many times. This chain connects TRBV25-1 to TRBJ2-7; 13 bases match TRBD2. The germline V gene encodes CDR1 MGHDK and CDR2 SYGVNS. The junction had 5 bases not matched to a gene; V was cut back by 7 bases and J by 5 bases. The CDR3 extends over 14 amino acids. CDR3 bases: TGTGCCAGCACACGGACTAGCGGGAGACACGAGCAGTACTTC. It translates to CASTRTSGRHEQYF.

This clonotype has a count of ten or more. V and J are TRBV5-1 and TRBJ2-7, with a possible D match to TRBD1 (5 bases). Trimming took off 5 bases at V and 3 bases at J, with 18 bases between the two ends. This CDR3 has 15 residues. Germline loops: CDR1 SGHRS, CDR2 YFSETQ. The CDR3 nucleotides read TGCGCCAGCAGACGAGACAGTCTTCTCTACTACGAGCAGTACTTC. Protein product: CASRRDSLLYYEQYF.

This clonotype came up a few times. V is TRBV7-3 and J is TRBJ2-3; D is unresolved. Germline CDR1 and CDR2: SGHTA and FQGTGA. The germline V and J ends were trimmed by 1 base and 3 bases, with 11 bases remaining between them. This CDR3 is 15 amino acids long. The CDR3 protein is CASSLNPQDTDTQYF. The CDR3, as DNA: TGTGCCAGCAGCTTAAATCCCCAAGATACAGATACGCAGTATTTT.

There are a few counts of this clonotype. The chain employs TRBV11-2 and TRBJ2-5; 10 positions agree with TRBD2. The V gene end was trimmed by 5 bases and the J gene end by 1 base; junction bases not matched to a gene: 25. In germline, CDR1 is SGHAT, CDR2 FQNNGV. The CDR3 is 22 residues long. The CDR3 loop is CASSDTDRQGVLAGETQETQYF. In DNA form, the CDR3 reads TGTGCCAGCAGCGACACTGACCGACAGGGTGTCCTAGCGGGAGAAACCCAAGAGACCCAGTACTTC.

This clonotype has ten or more counts. This chain connects TRBV24-1 to TRBJ2-3; D uncertain. From germline, CDR1 is KGHDR and CDR2 SFDVKD. The germline V and J ends were trimmed by 4 bases and 8 bases, with 9 bases remaining between them. This CDR3 spans 12 amino acids. In DNA, the CDR3 is TGTGCCACCAGTGACCCCACGTTTACGCAGTATTTT. Its protein product is CATSDPTFTQYF.

The chain is built from TRBV15 and TRBJ2-1; D unresolved. CDR3 size: 16 residues. Per the germline V gene, CDR1 is LNHNV and CDR2 is YYDKDF (reference sequence). Trimming cost V 0 bases and J 8 bases, with 17 bases left between them. This CDR3 reads CATSRDNVRLGYEQFF. CDR3 nucleotide sequence: TGTGCCACCAGCAGAGATAATGTTAGATTGGGCTATGAGCAGTTCTTC.

Ten or more counts support this clonotype. The chain links TRBV5-4 to TRBJ2-5; 9 bases map to TRBD1. The germline CDR1 and CDR2 sequences are SGHNT and YYREEE (reference sequence). J gave up 6 bases and V 5 bases, and 11 bases lay outside the gene matches. The CDR3 extends over 15 amino acids. Here the CDR3 reads CASSPGQGEGKTQYF. The CDR3 DNA follows: TGTGCCAGCAGTCCGGGACAGGGTGAAGGAAAGACCCAGTACTTC.

This clonotype was observed many times. The chain is built from TRBV6-5 and TRBJ2-5; TRBD1 might be the D (5 bases). Trimming took off 5 bases at V and 5 bases at J, with 15 bases between the two ends. The CDR3 contains 14 residues. The germline gives CDR1 MNHEY, CDR2 SVGAGI. CDR3 sequence reads: CASSVHRSPETQYF. The CDR3, as DNA: TGTGCCAGCAGTGTGCACAGGTCCCCCGAGACCCAGTACTTC.